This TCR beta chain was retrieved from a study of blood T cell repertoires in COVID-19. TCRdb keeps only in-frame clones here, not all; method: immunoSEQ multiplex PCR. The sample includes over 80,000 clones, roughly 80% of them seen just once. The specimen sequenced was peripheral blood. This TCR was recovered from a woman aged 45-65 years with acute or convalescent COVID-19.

CDR3 amino acids: CASSEQGPVTGELFF. The CDR3 DNA follows: TGTGCCAGCAGCGAGCAGGGGCCAGTAACCGGGGAGCTGTTTTTT. The chain recombines TRBV25-1 with TRBJ2-2, with a weak D call TRBD1 (6 bases). Germline lookup yields CDR1 MGHDK and CDR2 SYGVNS. This CDR3 is built from 15 residues. The V gene lost 6 bases and the J gene lost 5 bases, with 16 bases spanning the gap.